Given below is one T cell receptor (beta chain) in context. Its antigen remains unknown. This record comes from a study of cytomegalovirus exposure and HLA in healthy donors. Study conclusions and caveats: When the data were analyzed later, several of the most significant clusters appeared to be linked to common viral pathogens.

Trimming took off 8 bases at V and 7 bases at J, with 8 bases between the two ends. CDR1 GTSNPN and CDR2 SVGIG come from the germline V gene (reference sequence). This CDR3 has 10 residues. It was with 60 Vbeta and 13 Jbeta primers that the PCR ran. Sequenced by immunoSEQ multiplex PCR; TCRdb stores in-frame clones only, minus some. The table shows roughly 110,000 clones, with less than 85% occurring only once. This chain links TRBV30 with TRBJ1-4, with D uncertain. Sequencing was carried out using PBMCs. The sequence derives from a middle-aged woman in good health and CMV-seropositive. The CDR3 DNA follows: TGTGCCACGGGGTTTGAAAAACTGTTTTTT. This sequence encodes CATGFEKLFF.